This T cell receptor beta chain was profiled in a study of blood T cell repertoires in COVID-19. Authors' data handling: Reference gene primer amplification in the assay estimated nucleated cell counts. Sequencing was performed with immunoSEQ multiplex PCR; in TCRdb, only in-frame clones are kept and a portion is missing. For V, J and clone size, that table is used; D and trimming come from the DNA. The sample has just under 150,000 clones; 80% to 90% are singletons. Germline V gene sequence: CDR1 SNHLY, CDR2 FYNNEI. The V and J ends lost 8 bases and 4 bases, in that order; junction bases with no gene match: 11. The CDR3 contains 15 residues.

The receptor was derived from a man in his fifties or sixties who had recovered from COVID-19. Sequencing was done on a sample of peripheral blood. The chain is built from TRBV2 and TRBJ2-5, with 9 nucleotides matching TRBD1. Here the CDR3 DNA reads TGTGCCAGCTTTGATAACACGGGACAGGGAGAGACCCAGTACTTC. Protein product: CASFDNTGQGETQYF.